These 15 T cell receptor beta chains were all obtained from the same sample, sequenced in a study of regulatory T cells in long-lasting Graves disease. Time point in this sample: newly diagnosed GD, antithyroid drugs for less than 3 months. The TCR library used RNA extracted from PBMCs. Construction of TCR beta libraries relied on iRepertoire HTBI primers and on Arm-PCR targeting CDR3 regions. From the multiplex PCR reads, TCRdb called clonotypes with MiXCR, one entry per CDR3 protein. The table includes some 250,000 distinct CDR3 sequences, roughly 18% detected once. The data also belong to a second study, concerning T cells in Graves' hyperthyroidism and ophthalmopathy.

Source: peripheral blood mononuclear cells (PBMCs), taken at new diagnosis, from a patient treated with antithyroid drugs. These receptors all stem from a woman in her twenties or thirties with Graves disease.

This clonotype was counted ten times or more. The genes are TRBV18 and TRBJ2-7, with D possibly TRBD1 on 6 matching bases. CDR1 is KGHSH and CDR2 is LQKENI in the germline V gene. CDR3 size: 13 residues. V was clipped by 5 bases and J by 6 bases, with 14 bases between them. The CDR3 protein is CASSSGQFFEQYF. The CDR3 nucleotides read TGTGCCAGCTCATCTGGACAGTTCTTCGAGCAGTACTTC.

This clonotype has a count of ten or more. This sequence joins TRBV7-3 and TRBJ2-7; TRBD1 matches 10 bases. With 5 bases clipped from V and 6 bases from J, the junction kept 10 bases outside the gene matches. Germline lookup yields CDR1 SGHTA and CDR2 FQGTGA. There are 15 residues in the CDR3. The CDR3 region is CASSATGTGESEQYF. In nucleotides, the CDR3 is TGTGCCAGCAGCGCCACCGGGACAGGGGAGAGCGAGCAGTACTTC.

The chain has TRBV2 and TRBJ1-5; D possibly corresponds to TRBD1 (5 bases). CDR3 length equals 19 residues. Germline V gives CDR1 SNHLY, CDR2 FYNNEI. V was pared by 2 bases and J by 0 bases, with 20 bases between. In DNA, the CDR3 is TGTGCCAGCAGTGAAACAGGTCTTACCAATGCTTATAGCAATCAGCCCCAGCATTTT. Translating gives CASSETGLTNAYSNQPQHF.

This clonotype was observed a handful of times. This chain joins TRBV20-1 and TRBJ2-1; D uncertain. The CDR3 extends over 13 amino acids. Germline assignment: CDR1 DFQATT and CDR2 SNEGSKA (reference sequence). Trimming stripped 3 bases from V and 6 bases from J, with 12 bases between. The CDR3 region has the DNA TGCAGTGCTAGGGCTAGGGAACGCAATGAGCAGTTCTTC. It encodes CSARARERNEQFF.

This clonotype was counted many times. The CDR3 coding sequence is TGCGCCAGCAGCCCGGGACTAGCGGGGAATGAGCAGTTCTTC. Translation: CASSPGLAGNEQFF. V and J are TRBV4-1 and TRBJ2-1, with 13 bases fitting TRBD2. The CDR3 is made up of 14 amino acids. Germline V gene data show CDR1 as MGHRA and CDR2 as YSYEKL. V dropped 4 bases and J dropped 7; count of bases not matched to a gene: 1.

This clonotype occurred many times. The V and J genes are TRBV27 and TRBJ1-1, with 7 bases matching TRBD1. After removal of 2 bases from V and 0 bases from J, the junction contained 9 bases not matched to a gene. The germline gives CDR1 MNHEY, CDR2 SMNVEV (reference sequence). CDR3 size: 17 residues. The CDR3 region is CASSLRDSAFMNTEAFF. The CDR3, as DNA: TGTGCCAGCAGTTTAAGGGACAGTGCCTTCATGAACACTGAAGCTTTCTTT.

The rearrangement uses TRBV24-1 and TRBJ2-3; D ambiguous. Germline V lookup: CDR1 KGHDR, CDR2 SFDVKD. The CDR3 is 17 residues long. V lost 4 bases, J lost 4 bases, and 20 bases lay in between. The CDR3 reads CATSDPRHLDPSDTQYF. CDR3 DNA: TGTGCCACCAGTGACCCGAGACACCTTGATCCGTCAGATACGCAGTATTTT.

The table lists this clonotype with a few counts. The chain employs TRBV5-1 and TRBJ2-5; D might be TRBD2 (5 bases). The CDR3 sequence is 15 residues long. CDR1 is SGHRS, CDR2 YFSETQ, per germline. V gave up 4 bases and J gave up 2 bases, with 15 bases separating them. In DNA, the CDR3 is TGCGCCAGCAGCGCATCGGACGGGATACAAGAGACCCAGTACTTC. As protein: CASSASDGIQETQYF.

This clonotype occurred once. This chain uses TRBV5-1 with TRBJ2-1; 10 positions match TRBD2. V dropped 3 bases and J dropped 5; count of bases not matched to a gene: 8. This CDR3 is 16 amino acids long. CDR1 and CDR2 (germline): SGHRS, YFSETQ. CDR3: CASSSLAGGRHNEQFF. In nucleotides, the CDR3 is TGCGCCAGCAGCTCGTTAGCGGGGGGCCGACACAATGAGCAGTTCTTC.

This clonotype came up many times. The CDR3, as DNA: TGTGCCAGCAGCCCCCCCGGAGGGGGCGGTTCTGGCTACACCTTC. Amino acids: CASSPPGGGGSGYTF. The chain is built from TRBV3-1 and TRBJ1-2; the match to TRBD1 covers 7 bases. The ends lost 4 bases at V and 7 bases at J; junction bases unmatched: 12. CDR3 length equals 15 residues. The germline V gene encodes CDR1 LGHDT and CDR2 YNNKEL (reference sequence).

This clonotype was found many times. V usage is TRBV11-2 and J usage is TRBJ1-1; D perhaps matches TRBD1 (5 bases). Germline V gene lookup returns CDR1 SGHAT and CDR2 FQNNGV. This CDR3 spans 16 amino acids. V lost 4 bases and J 3 bases, leaving 18 bases between the germline ends. The CDR3 DNA reads TGTGCCAGCAGCTATTATGGGAGACGGGGGGACACTGAAGCTTTCTTT. Residues: CASSYYGRRGDTEAFF.

This clonotype came up many times. V usage is TRBV10-3 and J usage is TRBJ1-1; 7 bases are a match to TRBD1. CDR3 length: 14 residues. Looked up from germline, CDR1 is ENHRY and CDR2 is SYGVKD. Trimming removed 2 bases from V and 7 bases from J; junction bases left unmatched: 7. The CDR3 DNA reads as TGTGCCATCAGTGAGGGACAGGCTAATCTTGAAGCTTTCTTT. Residues: CAISEGQANLEAFF.

This clonotype was counted ten times or more. The chain has TRBV7-2 and TRBJ2-2; no clear D gene. Germline V CDR1 and CDR2: SGHTA, FQGNSA. CDR3 length: 15 amino acids. Trimming pared 2 bases from V and 7 bases from J, leaving 14 bases between. CDR3 region: CASSLNGGALGELFF. In nucleotides, the CDR3 is TGTGCCAGCAGCTTAAATGGCGGCGCACTCGGGGAGCTGTTTTTT. The variable domain in full, with the rest retrieved from reference TRBV7-2 and TRBJ2-2, is GAGVSQSPSNKVTEKGKDVELRCDPISGHTALYWYRQSLGQGLEFLIYFQGNSAPDKSGLPSDRFSAERTGGSVSTLTIQRTQQEDSAVYLCASSLNGGALGELFFGEGSRLTVL.

This clonotype was recorded many times. The gene calls are TRBV18 and TRBJ1-1; 8 bases agree with TRBD1. Germline V lookup: CDR1 KGHSH, CDR2 LQKENI. This CDR3 has 15 residues. After removal of 1 base from V and 5 bases from J, the junction contained 6 bases not matched to a gene. The CDR3 is CASSPRQGRRTEAFF. DNA of the CDR3: TGTGCCAGCTCACCACGACAGGGGCGCCGGACTGAAGCTTTCTTT.

This clonotype was picked up many times. One end of the junction is discordant with germline, which a read error may explain. This chain links TRBV7-2 with TRBJ1-1; 8 positions match TRBD1. Germline V gene data show CDR1 as SGHTA and CDR2 as FQGNSA. The CDR3 is made up of 14 amino acids. The CDR3 bases are TGTGCCAGCAGCTATCCGGGACAGGACACTAAAGCTTTCTTT. Protein sequence: CASSYPGQDTKAFF.